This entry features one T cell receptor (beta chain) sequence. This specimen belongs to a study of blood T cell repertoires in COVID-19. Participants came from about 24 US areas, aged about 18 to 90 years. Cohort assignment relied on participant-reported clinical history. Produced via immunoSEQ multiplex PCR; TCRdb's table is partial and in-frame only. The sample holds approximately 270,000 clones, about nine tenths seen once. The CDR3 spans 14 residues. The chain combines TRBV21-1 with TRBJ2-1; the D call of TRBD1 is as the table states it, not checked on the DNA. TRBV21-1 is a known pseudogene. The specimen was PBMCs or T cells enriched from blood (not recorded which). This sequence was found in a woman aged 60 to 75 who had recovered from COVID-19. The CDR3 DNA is TGTGCCAGCGTCCGGGACAGGGGATACAATGAGCAGTTCTTC. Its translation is CASVRDRGYNEQFF.